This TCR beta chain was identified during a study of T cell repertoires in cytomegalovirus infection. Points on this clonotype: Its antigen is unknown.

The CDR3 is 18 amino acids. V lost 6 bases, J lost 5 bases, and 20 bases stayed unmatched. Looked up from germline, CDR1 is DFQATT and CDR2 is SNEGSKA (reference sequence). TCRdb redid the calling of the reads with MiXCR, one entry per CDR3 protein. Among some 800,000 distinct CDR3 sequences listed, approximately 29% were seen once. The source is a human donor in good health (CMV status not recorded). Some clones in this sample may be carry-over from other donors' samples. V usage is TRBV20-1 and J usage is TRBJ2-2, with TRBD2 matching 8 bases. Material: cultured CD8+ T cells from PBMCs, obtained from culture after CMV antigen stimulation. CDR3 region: CSAPGTWESGGLTGELFF. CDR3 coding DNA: TGCAGTGCCCCCGGGACATGGGAGAGCGGGGGTCTTACCGGGGAGCTGTTTTTT.